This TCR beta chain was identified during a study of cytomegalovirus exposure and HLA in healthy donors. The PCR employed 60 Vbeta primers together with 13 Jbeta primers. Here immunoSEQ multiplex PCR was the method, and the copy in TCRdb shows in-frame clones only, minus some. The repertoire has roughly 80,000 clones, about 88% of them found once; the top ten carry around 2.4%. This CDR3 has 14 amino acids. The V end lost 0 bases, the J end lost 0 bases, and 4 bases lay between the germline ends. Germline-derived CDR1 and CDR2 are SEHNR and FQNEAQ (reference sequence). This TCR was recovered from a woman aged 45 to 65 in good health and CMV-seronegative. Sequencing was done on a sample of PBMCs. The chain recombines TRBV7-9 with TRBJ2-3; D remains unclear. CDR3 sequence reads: CASSLATSTDTQYF. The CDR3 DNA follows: TGTGCCAGCAGCTTAGCGACTAGCACAGATACGCAGTATTTT. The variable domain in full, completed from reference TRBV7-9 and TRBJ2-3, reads DTGVSQNPRHKITKRGQNVTFRCDPISEHNRLYWYRQTLGQGPEFLTYFQNEAQLEKSRLLSDRFSAERPKGSFSTLEIQRTEQGDSAMYLCASSLATSTDTQYFGPGTRLTVL.